The entry that follows covers one TCR beta chain sequence. Its target is not known. A multiplex PCR was run with 60 Vbeta primers and 13 Jbeta primers. In the original processing: A follow-up analysis tallied 70 million to 80 million unique TCR beta chains, about 11 million shared. Sequencing was performed with immunoSEQ multiplex PCR; in TCRdb, only in-frame clones are kept and a portion is missing. V, J and clone size were drawn from that table, and D and trimming were deduced from the DNA. The repertoire holds some 160,000 clones, with around 75% as singletons. V lost 6 bases, J lost 3 bases, and 5 bases stayed unmatched. CDR3 length: 14 amino acids. CDR1 and CDR2 from the germline V gene are MNHEY and SVGAGI. This entry is derived from a study of cytomegalovirus exposure and HLA in healthy donors. General study findings and limits: Productive status was seen about 90% or about 30% of the time for most TCR beta V segments in an earlier analysis. Cytomegalovirus association was assigned to approximately 160 TCR beta chains. Diagnosis of cytomegalovirus status made by the classifier reportedly showed high specificity and sensitivity.

This sequence joins TRBV6-5 and TRBJ1-3; 7 positions agree with TRBD1. The specimen sequenced was PBMCs. The TCR originated in a man in his fifties or sixties in good health and CMV-seronegative. CDR3 sequence: CASSRDRVGNTIYF. The CDR3 DNA sequence: TGTGCCAGCAGCCGTGACAGGGTTGGAAACACCATATATTTT.